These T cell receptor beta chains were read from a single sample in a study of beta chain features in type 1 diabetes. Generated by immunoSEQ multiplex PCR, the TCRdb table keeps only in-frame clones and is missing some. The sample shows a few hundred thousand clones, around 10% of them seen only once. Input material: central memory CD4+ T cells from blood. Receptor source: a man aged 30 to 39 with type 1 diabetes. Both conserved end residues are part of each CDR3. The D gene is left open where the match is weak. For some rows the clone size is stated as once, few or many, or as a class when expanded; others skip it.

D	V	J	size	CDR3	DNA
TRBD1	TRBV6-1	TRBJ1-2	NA	CAISGVRTGDGGYTF	TGTGCCATCAGTGGGGTCCGGACAGGAGACGGTGGCTACACCTTC
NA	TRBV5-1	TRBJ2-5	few	CASSLLPGARQETQYF	TGCGCCAGCAGCTTGCTCCCGGGGGCGCGTCAAGAGACCCAGTACTTC
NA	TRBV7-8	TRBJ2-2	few	CASSLEWRGRDTGELFF	TGTGCCAGCAGCTTAGAGTGGAGGGGGCGGGACACCGGGGAGCTGTTTTTT
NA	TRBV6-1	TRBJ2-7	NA	CAGGGGPWDYEQYF	TGTGCCGGAGGAGGGGGACCTTGGGACTACGAGCAGTACTTC
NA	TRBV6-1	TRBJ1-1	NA	CASRLGFNTEAFF	TGTGCCTCACGACTCGGGTTCAACACTGAAGCTTTCTTT
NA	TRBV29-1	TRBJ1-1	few	CSVEVTQLAFF	TGCAGCGTTGAGGTAACTCAGTTAGCTTTCTTT
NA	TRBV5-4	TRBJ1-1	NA	CASRGDTEAFF	TGTGCCAGCAGGGGGGACACTGAAGCTTTCTTT
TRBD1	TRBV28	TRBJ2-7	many	CASSLSDRVYEQYF	TGTGCCAGCAGCCTAAGCGACAGGGTATACGAGCAGTACTTC
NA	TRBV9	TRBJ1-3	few	CASSVVGAGNTIYF	TGTGCCAGCAGCGTAGTAGGGGCAGGAAACACCATATATTTT
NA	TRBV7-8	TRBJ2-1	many	CASSSDRQPEQFF	TGTGCCAGCAGCTCGGACCGGCAGCCTGAGCAGTTCTTC
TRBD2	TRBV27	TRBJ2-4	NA	CASSPGREKNIQYF	TGTGCCAGCAGTCCTGGGAGGGAAAAAAACATTCAGTACTTC
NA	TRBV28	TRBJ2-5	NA	CASSPGQQETQYF	TGTGCCAGCAGCCCGGGACAACAAGAGACCCAGTACTTC
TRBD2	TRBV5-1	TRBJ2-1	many	CASSFQREGNNEQFF	TGCGCCAGCAGCTTTCAGCGGGAGGGAAACAATGAGCAGTTCTTC
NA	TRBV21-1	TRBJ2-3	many	CASSKVFGFLDNDTQYF	TGTGCCAGCAGCAAAGTGTTCGGCTTTTTGGACAACGATACGCAGTATTTT
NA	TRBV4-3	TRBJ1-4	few	CASSLGEKLFF	TGCGCCAGCAGCCTAGGGGAAAAACTGTTTTTT
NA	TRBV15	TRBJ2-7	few	CATSRTPAEGYEQYF	TGTGCCACCAGCAGAACACCGGCGGAGGGATACGAGCAGTACTTC
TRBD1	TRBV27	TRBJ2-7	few	CASTAGDREAYEQYF	TGTGCCAGCACCGCCGGGGACAGGGAGGCCTACGAGCAGTACTTC
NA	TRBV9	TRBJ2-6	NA	CASSVAGANVLTF	TGTGCCAGCAGCGTCGCCGGGGCCAACGTCCTGACTTTC
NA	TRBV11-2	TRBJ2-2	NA	CASSRMNTGELFF	TGTGCCAGCAGCCGCATGAACACCGGGGAGCTGTTTTTT
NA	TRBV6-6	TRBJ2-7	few	CASSSPTGDIGQYF	TGTGCCAGCAGTTCACCAACGGGCGATATTGGGCAGTACTTC
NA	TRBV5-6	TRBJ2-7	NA	CASSPRLENSYEQYF	TGTGCCAGCAGCCCCAGACTAGAAAATTCCTACGAGCAGTACTTC
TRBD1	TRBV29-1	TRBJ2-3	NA	CSVALRTGGADTQYF	TGCAGCGTTGCCCTTCGAACAGGGGGCGCAGATACGCAGTATTTT
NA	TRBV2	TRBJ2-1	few	CASSDGAMAFF	TGTGCCAGCAGTGACGGAGCTATGGCTTTCTTC
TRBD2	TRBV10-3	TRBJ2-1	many	CALQRERAYNEQFF	TGTGCCCTACAGCGGGAGCGGGCCTACAATGAGCAGTTCTTC
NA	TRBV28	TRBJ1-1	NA	CASSLSGAAFF	TGTGCCAGCAGTTTAAGCGGTGCAGCTTTCTTT
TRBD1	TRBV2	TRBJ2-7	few	CATSEGQGDEQYF	TGTGCCACTTCCGAGGGACAGGGGGACGAGCAGTACTTC
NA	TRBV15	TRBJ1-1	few	CATSRGGTGNTEAFF	TGTGCCACCAGCAGGGGAGGGACGGGGAACACTGAAGCTTTCTTT
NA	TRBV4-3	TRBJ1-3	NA	CASSQEYAGNTIYF	TGCGCCAGCAGCCAAGAGTATGCTGGAAACACCATATATTTT
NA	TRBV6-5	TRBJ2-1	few	CASRRTISEQFF	TGTGCCAGCAGGCGGACGATAAGCGAGCAGTTCTTC
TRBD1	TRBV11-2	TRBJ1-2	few	CASSFGRGRGYTF	TGTGCCAGCAGCTTTGGCAGGGGGCGAGGCTACACCTTC
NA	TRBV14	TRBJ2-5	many	CASSRPGRQETQYF	TGTGCCAGCAGCCGACCGGGACGTCAAGAGACCCAGTACTTC
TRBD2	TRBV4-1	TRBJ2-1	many	CASSPYREAWEQFF	TGCGCCAGCAGCCCATACCGGGAGGCCTGGGAGCAGTTCTTC
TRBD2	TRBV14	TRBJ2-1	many	CASSRRDYHNEQFF	TGTGCCAGCAGCCGCCGGGACTACCACAATGAGCAGTTCTTC
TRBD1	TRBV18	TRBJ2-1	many	CASSPRTGEDEQFF	TGTGCCAGCTCACCCCGGACAGGGGAGGATGAGCAGTTCTTC
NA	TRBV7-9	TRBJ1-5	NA	CASSLYGNQPQHF	TGTGCCAGCAGCTTATACGGAAATCAGCCCCAGCATTTT
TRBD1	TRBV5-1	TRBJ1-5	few	CASSPDRGDQPQHF	TGCGCCAGCAGCCCTGACAGGGGAGACCAGCCCCAGCATTTT
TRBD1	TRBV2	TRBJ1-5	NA	CASSTPTGDRNQPQHF	TGTGCCAGCAGCACACCGACAGGGGATCGCAATCAGCCCCAGCATTTT
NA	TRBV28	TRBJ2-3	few	CASSLQGGLWYF	TGTGCCAGCAGTCTGCAGGGGGGATTGTGGTATTTT
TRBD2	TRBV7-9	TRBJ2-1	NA	CASSSRLAGYNEQFF	TGTGCCAGCAGCTCCCGACTAGCGGGCTACAATGAGCAGTTCTTC
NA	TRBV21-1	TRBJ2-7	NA	CASSKMVFFLIFYEQYF	TGTGCCAGCAGCAAAATGGTGTTTTTTCTGATTTTCTACGAGCAGTACTTC
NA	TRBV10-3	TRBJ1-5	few	CASGDYQGNTGPQHF	TGTGCCAGCGGGGACTACCAGGGGAATACCGGGCCCCAGCATTTT
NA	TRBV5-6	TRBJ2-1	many	CASSVYLGTLGNEQFF	TGTGCCAGCAGCGTTTATCTTGGCACGCTCGGGAATGAGCAGTTCTTC
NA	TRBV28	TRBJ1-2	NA	CASRGTQNYGYTF	TGTGCCAGCAGGGGGACACAAAACTATGGCTACACCTTC
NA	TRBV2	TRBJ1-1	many	CASIIDQNTEAFF	TGTGCCAGTATAATAGACCAGAACACTGAAGCTTTCTTT
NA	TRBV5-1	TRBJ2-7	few	CASSLDVRRALGEQYF	TGCGCCAGCAGCTTGGACGTCAGGAGAGCTTTAGGCGAGCAGTACTTC